One TCR beta chain is described in this entry. The sample originates from a study of control samples from healthy donors and cancer patients. Method: immunoSEQ multiplex PCR; TCRdb's copy keeps in-frame clones and lacks some. Of around 85,000 clones listed, around 90% are singletons. Germline values: CDR1 SGHKS, CDR2 YYEKEE (reference sequence). Trimming stripped 0 bases from V and 6 bases from J, with 12 bases between. The CDR3 runs 14 residues. Sequences were obtained from blood. The TCR sequence derives from a woman aged 55-70 years in good health. The chain is built from TRBV5-5 and TRBJ1-2; D is undetermined. The CDR3 spells CASSLAFRDNGYTF. The DNA for the CDR3 is TGTGCCAGCAGCTTGGCCTTTCGGGATAATGGCTACACCTTC.